The 25 T cell receptor beta chains listed next were all sequenced from one sample in a study of glioma-infiltrating T cells. The iRepertoire nested amplicon-rescue multiplex PCR amplified TCR alpha and beta CDR3s from RNA. TCRdb reprocessed the multiplex PCR reads via MiXCR and lists one record per CDR3 protein. The sample carries about 180,000 distinct CDR3 sequences, roughly 45% recorded once. The sample consisted of glioma tissue, nonneoplastic brain tissue, or PBMCs (not recorded which). These receptors were collected from a human donor with low-grade glioma or glioblastoma, undergoing nonglioma brain surgery, or in good health (not recorded which).

There are many counts of this clonotype. The chain links TRBV19 to TRBJ2-7; D is possibly TRBD1 or TRBD2 (5 bases each). This CDR3 is built from 13 residues. Trimming removed 5 bases at V and 5 bases at J, with 13 bases between. CDR1 LNHDA and CDR2 SQIVND come from the germline V gene (reference sequence). DNA for the CDR3: TGTGCCAGTAGTCCTGTCGGGGCAGACGAGCAGTACTTC. The encoded protein is CASSPVGADEQYF.

The chain uses TRBV20-1 and TRBJ2-4, with 9 bases that match TRBD1. This CDR3 contains 13 residues. V dropped 8 bases and J dropped 6; count of bases not matched to a gene: 8. Germline CDR1 DFQATT, CDR2 SNEGSKA (reference sequence). The CDR3 is CSSPGDRVNIQYF. CDR3 DNA: TGCAGTTCCCCCGGGGACAGGGTAAACATTCAGTACTTC.

In this sample, this clonotype turned up many times. CDR3 region: CSASLAGEPTEQYF. As DNA, the CDR3 is TGCAGTGCTAGTCTGGCGGGAGAGCCAACCGAGCAGTACTTC. J is TRBJ2-7 and V is TRBV20-1, with 7 bases lining up with TRBD2. The J segment lost 6 bases and the V segment lost 3 bases, leaving 11 bases of the junction unmatched. Germline V gene lookup returns CDR1 DFQATT and CDR2 SNEGSKA (reference sequence). The CDR3 totals 14 residues.

The CDR3 bases are TGCAGCGTGGAGGGGCACTCGAGGTCCTACAATGAGCAGTTCTTC. Its translation: CSVEGHSRSYNEQFF. The chain recombines TRBV29-1 with TRBJ2-1, with D tentatively TRBD2 (6 bases). CDR1 is SQVTM and CDR2 is ANQGSEA in the germline V gene. The V end lost 6 bases, the J end lost 1 base, and 16 bases lay between the germline ends. The CDR3 totals 15 residues.

The genes are TRBV11-2 and TRBJ1-4, with 9 bases identical to TRBD1. The CDR3 spans 19 residues. Germline loops: CDR1 SGHAT, CDR2 FQNNGV. J was trimmed by 3 bases and V by 5 bases; bases with no gene match: 16. The CDR3 loop is CASSPGTGPQRLANEKLFF. The CDR3, as DNA: TGTGCCAGCAGCCCAGGGACAGGGCCCCAACGTTTGGCTAATGAAAAACTGTTTTTT.

Turning to this clonotype: This may be a read error, as it is one base from a much larger clone. This chain links TRBV4-2 with TRBJ2-3; D is perhaps TRBD2 (6 bases). CDR1 and CDR2 from the germline V gene are LGHNA and YNFKEQ. The CDR3 has 18 residues. CDR3 sequence (DNA): TGTGCCAGCAGCCAAGATCACCGGCTTGGGACTGGAACAGATACGCGGTATTTT. It codes for CASSQDHRLGTGTDTRYF.

The rearrangement joins TRBV12-3 or TRBV12-4 to TRBJ2-3; 8 nucleotides line up with TRBD2. J gave up 10 bases and V 3 bases, and 12 bases lay outside the gene matches. This CDR3 contains 15 residues. The CDR3 spells CASSLGGSGGPAQYF. The CDR3 nucleotides are TGTGCCAGCAGTTTGGGGGGATCGGGAGGGCCAGCGCAGTATTTT.

In its sample, this clonotype was seen a few times. The V gene is TRBV12-3 or TRBV12-4, the J gene TRBJ2-2, with 8 bases identical to TRBD1. Trimming removed 6 bases from V and 5 bases from J; junction bases left unmatched: 8. The CDR3 is 15 amino acids. This CDR3 is CASSLGQGETGELFF. DNA of the CDR3: TGTGCCAGCAGCCTAGGACAGGGTGAGACCGGGGAGCTGTTTTTT.

This chain joins TRBV6-1 and TRBJ2-3; D not resolved. V gave up 6 bases and J gave up 4 bases, with 20 bases separating them. There are 16 residues in the CDR3. From germline, CDR1 is MNHNS and CDR2 SASEGT. The CDR3 here is CASRPPRATNADTQYF. CDR3 nucleotide sequence: TGTGCCAGCAGACCCCCGAGAGCCACAAACGCAGATACGCAGTATTTT.

As regards this clonotype: A much bigger clone sits one base away, suggesting this may be a read error. This chain connects TRBV28 to TRBJ2-5; perhaps TRBD1 as D (7 bases). The CDR3 runs to 14 residues. Germline-derived CDR1 and CDR2 are MDHEN and SYDVKM. Trimming shortened V by 6 bases and J by 6 bases, and 17 bases separated the two germline ends. The CDR3 DNA reads TGTGCCAGCAGCCCTGGAGGGACAGCAAAGACCCAGTACTTC. Its translation is CASSPGGTAKTQYF.

On this clonotype: This may arise from a read error, as a much more abundant clone is one base away. The chain links TRBV28 to TRBJ2-7; TRBD2 aligns across 7 bases. The germline gives CDR1 MDHEN, CDR2 SYDVKM. V was clipped by 7 bases and J by 4 bases; unmatched bases: 16. The CDR3 totals 16 residues. In DNA, the CDR3 is TGTGCCAGCATACTCGGGGGGAACCATGGCCGATACGAGCAGTACTTC. As protein: CASILGGNHGRYEQYF.

About this clonotype: Germline is not matched at one junction end, which may reflect a read error. The gene calls are TRBV6-2 or TRBV6-3 and TRBJ1-5; D ambiguous. CDR1 and CDR2 (germline): MNHEY, SVGEGT. The length of the CDR3 is 13 residues. The CDR3 coding sequence is TGTGCCAGCCAAGAGGTAACCAATCAGCACCAGCATTTT. It encodes CASQEVTNQHQHF.

This clonotype has just one count. One base away lies a much larger clone, so this may be a sequencing read error. The V and J genes are TRBV15 and TRBJ1-4; D is unclear. V was pared by 9 bases and J by 4 bases, with 12 bases between. Germline assignment: CDR1 LNHNV and CDR2 YYDKDF (reference sequence). This CDR3 contains 13 residues. The chain's CDR3 is CATGPVDNEKLFF. CDR3 bases: TGTGCCACTGGGCCGGTGGATAATGAAAAACTGTTTTTT.

Comments on this clonotype: At one end the junction does not follow the germline gene, possibly because of a read error. The gene calls are TRBV6-5 and TRBJ1-1; D unresolved. This CDR3 spans 14 amino acids. Germline V gives CDR1 MNHEY, CDR2 SVGAGI. The CDR3 is CASSFNRANSEAFF. The DNA of the CDR3 is TGTGCCAGCAGTTTCAATCGTGCGAACTCTGAAGCTTTTTTT.

This clonotype was detected ten times or more. The J gene is TRBJ2-3, the V gene TRBV20-1; either TRBD1 or TRBD2 may fit D (5 bases each). The V and J ends lost 6 bases and 4 bases respectively, with 17 bases between them. Germline assignment: CDR1 DFQATT and CDR2 SNEGSKA (reference sequence). The CDR3 consists of 14 residues. In DNA, the CDR3 is TGCAGTGCCCCGGGGCAGGGTGATTCAGATACGCAGTATTTT. Protein: CSAPGQGDSDTQYF.

At least ten counts were recorded for this clonotype. The CDR3 here is CASSLMSPRVEQFF. The CDR3 DNA reads as TGTGCCAGCAGCTTAATGTCCCCTAGAGTTGAGCAGTTCTTC. V usage is TRBV7-9 and J usage is TRBJ2-1, with unresolved D. CDR1 and CDR2 (germline): SEHNR, FQNEAQ (reference sequence). With 2 bases removed from V and 9 bases from J, the gap between germline ends came to 14 bases. The CDR3 loop spans 14 amino acids.

The chain has TRBV19 and TRBJ2-1; maybe TRBD2 (5 bases). From germline, CDR1 is LNHDA and CDR2 SQIVND (reference sequence). There are 16 residues in the CDR3. V was pared by 3 bases and J by 5 bases, with 17 bases between. Written as DNA, the CDR3 is TGTGCCAGTAGTATCCGGGCGCGAGGGAGTAACAATGAGCAGTTCTTC. The encoded protein is CASSIRARGSNNEQFF.

With respect to this clonotype: This may come from a read error, since a much larger clone is one base off. This chain links TRBV3-1 with TRBJ1-5; D uncertain. The CDR3 consists of 15 residues. Germline values: CDR1 LGHDT, CDR2 YNNKEL (reference sequence). Written as DNA, the CDR3 is TGTGCCAGCAGCCAAAACGCGGGTAGCAATAAGCCCCAGCATTTT. Translated, it gives CASSQNAGSNKPQHF.

There are many counts of this clonotype. The genes are TRBV27 and TRBJ1-6; the D is unclear. The CDR3 consists of 13 residues. Between the trimmed V and J ends, which lost 3 bases and 3 bases, there was a span of 3 bases. Germline CDR1 is MNHEY and CDR2 is SMNVEV (reference sequence). In DNA, the CDR3 is TGTGCCAGCAGTTTGGGCTATAATTCACCCCTCCACTTT. Protein product: CASSLGYNSPLHF.

Details on this clonotype: The junction differs from germline at one of its ends, possibly a read error. The rearrangement uses TRBV28 and TRBJ1-5; 7 nucleotides agree with TRBD1. The CDR3 totals 17 residues. CDR1 and CDR2 from the germline V gene are MDHEN and SYDVKM. The DNA of the CDR3 is TGTGCCAGCTGTTCACAAGGCTGGGTCAGGGGGAGACAGCCCCATCATTTT. This gives the protein CASCSQGWVRGRQPHHF.

Judged by abundance, this clonotype is medium-sized. The rearrangement uses TRBV20-1 and TRBJ2-1; D ambiguous. The CDR3 loop spans 15 amino acids. V lost 0 bases and J 7 bases, leaving 16 bases between the germline ends. CDR1 and CDR2 (germline): DFQATT, SNEGSKA (reference sequence). Here the CDR3 reads CSARDGTRIGNEQFF. The CDR3 DNA is TGCAGTGCTAGAGATGGAACTCGTATTGGTAATGAGCAGTTCTTC.

This clonotype has at least ten counts. V is TRBV6-1 and J is TRBJ1-5, with D perhaps TRBD1 (5 bases). With 4 bases removed from V and 5 bases from J, the gap between germline ends came to 12 bases. There are 14 residues in the CDR3. CDR1 MNHNS and CDR2 SASEGT come from the germline V gene. The CDR3 loop is CASSVRGRDQPQHF. The CDR3, as DNA: TGTGCCAGCAGTGTCCGGGGGAGGGATCAGCCCCAGCATTTT.

V is TRBV3-1 and J is TRBJ2-1; D uncertain. The germline V and J ends were trimmed by 1 base and 6 bases, with 7 bases remaining between them. The CDR3 consists of 13 residues. Germline V gene data show CDR1 as LGHDT and CDR2 as YNNKEL (reference sequence). This CDR3 reads CASSQARSNEQFF. The CDR3 DNA follows: TGTGCCAGCAGCCAAGCCAGAAGCAATGAGCAGTTCTTC.

With regard to this clonotype: A much larger clone lies one base from this, so it may be a read error. The genes are TRBV4-1 and TRBJ1-2; TRBD1 is a possible D gene (5 bases). The CDR3 totals 11 residues. Germline V gene data show CDR1 as MGHRA and CDR2 as YSYEKL. V was clipped by 8 bases and J by 5 bases, with 9 bases between them. The CDR3 sequence is CASGRGYGYTF. For the CDR3, the DNA is TGCGCCAGCGGTCGGGGGTATGGCTACACCTTC.

This clonotype was recorded a few times. The gene calls are TRBV7-2 and TRBJ2-1, with a possible D match to TRBD2 (6 bases). Germline CDR1 is SGHTA and CDR2 is FQGNSA. V was shortened by 5 bases and J by 4 bases, with 24 bases between the two germline ends. This CDR3 is 18 amino acids long. CDR3 region: CASSPRRPGLGKYNEQFF. For the CDR3, the DNA is TGTGCCAGCAGCCCGAGGAGACCGGGACTTGGGAAGTACAATGAGCAGTTCTTC.